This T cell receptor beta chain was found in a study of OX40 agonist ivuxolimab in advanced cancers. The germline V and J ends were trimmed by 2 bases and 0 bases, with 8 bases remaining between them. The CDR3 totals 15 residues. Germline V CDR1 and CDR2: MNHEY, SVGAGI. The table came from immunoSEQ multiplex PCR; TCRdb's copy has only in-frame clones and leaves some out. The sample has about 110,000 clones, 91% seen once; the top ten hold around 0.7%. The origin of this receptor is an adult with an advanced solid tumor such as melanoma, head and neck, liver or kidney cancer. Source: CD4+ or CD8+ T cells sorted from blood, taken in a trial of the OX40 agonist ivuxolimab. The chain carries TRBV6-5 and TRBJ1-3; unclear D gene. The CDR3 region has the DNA TGTGCCAGCAGTTACGAGGGTTTCTCTGGAAACACCATATATTTT. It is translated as CASSYEGFSGNTIYF.